This TCR beta chain emerged from a study of control samples from healthy donors and cancer patients. Libraries were prepared by immunoSEQ multiplex PCR; TCRdb keeps only in-frame clonotypes and omits some of them. The sample lists approximately 37,000 clones, approximately 90% occurring once. V was clipped by 4 bases and J by 1 base, with 10 bases between them. The CDR3 contains 14 residues. Germline assignment: CDR1 MNHEY and CDR2 SVGAGI. The TCR comes from a woman between 45 and 65 years old in good health. The chain employs TRBV6-5 and TRBJ1-1; D gene unclear. The sequenced material came from blood. For the CDR3, the DNA is TGTGCCAGCAGTTCCCCCGGGGAGAACACTGAAGCTTTCTTT. This translates into CASSSPGENTEAFF.